These 25 T cell receptor beta chains originate from one sample sequenced in a study of control samples from healthy donors and cancer patients. Assay used: immunoSEQ multiplex PCR; TCRdb lists only in-frame clones, some missing. In the table there are some 150,000 clones, approximately 94% of which are singletons. The sequencing sample was made of blood. These receptors all come from a man aged 40-49 years in good health.

The rearrangement links TRBV27 to TRBJ1-1; D gene unclear. V lost 3 bases, J lost 1 base, and 18 bases lay in between. Germline-derived CDR1 and CDR2 are MNHEY and SMNVEV (reference sequence). The CDR3 runs to 17 residues. The CDR3 is CASSFSMPWGANTEAFF. The CDR3 DNA sequence: TGTGCCAGCAGTTTCTCCATGCCATGGGGTGCGAACACTGAAGCTTTCTTT.

This clone was recorded only once. This rearrangement joins TRBV9 to TRBJ2-1; D uncertain. The CDR3 loop spans 16 amino acids. The V end lost 0 bases, the J end lost 0 bases, and 10 bases lay between the germline ends. Germline assignment: CDR1 SGDLS and CDR2 YYNGEE. CDR3 sequence (DNA): TGTGCCAGCAGCGTAGCGGGTCTGGACTCCTACAATGAGCAGTTCTTC. Its protein product is CASSVAGLDSYNEQFF.

The chain has TRBV21-1 and TRBJ2-5; TRBD1 reflects the table's D call only, with no check against the DNA. TRBV21-1 corresponds to a pseudogene. This CDR3 spans 16 amino acids. CDR3 DNA: TGTGCCAGCAGCAAAGCGCGCGACAGGGTCCAAGAGACCCAGTACTTC. Its protein product is CASSKARDRVQETQYF.

The genes are TRBV6-5 and TRBJ2-5; a possible D gene is TRBD1 (6 bases). Per germline, CDR1 MNHEY and CDR2 SVGAGI. V was trimmed by 4 bases and J by 5 bases, leaving 20 bases between them. The CDR3 length is 16 residues. The CDR3 DNA follows: TGTGCCAGCAGTTCTAGGAGCAGGGGTCTGGAGGAGACCCAGTACTTC. Its protein product is CASSSRSRGLEETQYF.

The chain employs TRBV7-2 and TRBJ1-4, with D possibly TRBD1 on 5 matching bases. V was clipped by 2 bases and J by 8 bases, with 15 bases between them. The CDR3 runs to 15 residues. Germline V lookup: CDR1 SGHTA, CDR2 FQGNSA. The CDR3 region has the DNA TGTGCCAGCAGCTTACAGGGCAGGGCTAGCGAAAAACTGTTTTTT. Translating gives CASSLQGRASEKLFF.

V and J are TRBV7-8 and TRBJ1-4, with TRBD1 identical over 9 bases. Germline loops: CDR1 SGHVS, CDR2 FQNEAQ. The CDR3 extends over 15 amino acids. V lost 5 bases to trimming and J lost 5 bases; unmatched junction nucleotides: 6. This CDR3 is CASSEYRGRNEKLFF. DNA for the CDR3: TGTGCCAGCAGCGAATACAGGGGGCGCAATGAAAAACTGTTTTTT.

Remarks on this clone: Other DNA sequences in the sample encode the same CDR3. J is TRBJ1-5 and V is TRBV5-1, with D unclear. V dropped 0 bases and J dropped 4 bases, with 8 bases sitting between them. Looked up from germline, CDR1 is SGHRS and CDR2 is YFSETQ. This CDR3 is 14 amino acids long. CDR3 coding DNA: TGCGCCAGCAGCTTGGCGGGCGGAAATCAGCCCCAGCATTTT. Its translation: CASSLAGGNQPQHF.

This clone has just one count. The gene calls are TRBV6-1 and TRBJ1-4; the D is unclear. This CDR3 spans 15 amino acids. Trimming cost V 1 base and J 7 bases, with 13 bases left between them. The germline gives CDR1 MNHNS, CDR2 SASEGT. CDR3 amino acids: CASSEGTGSSEKLFF. CDR3 bases: TGTGCCAGCAGTGAAGGGACGGGTTCTAGTGAAAAACTGTTTTTT.

This chain links TRBV7-8 with TRBJ2-5, with D unclear. The length of the CDR3 is 13 residues. The V end lost 2 bases, the J end lost 1 base, and 5 bases lay between the germline ends. CDR1 is SGHVS and CDR2 is FQNEAQ in the germline V gene. CDR3 nucleotides: TGTGCCAGCAGCTTAATGTCCCAAGAGACCCAGTACTTC. This gives the protein CASSLMSQETQYF.

The chain links TRBV7-9 to TRBJ2-5; D remains unclear. Germline CDR1 and CDR2: SEHNR and FQNEAQ (reference sequence). This CDR3 is 13 amino acids long. V was pared by 2 bases and J by 4 bases, with 8 bases between. As DNA, the CDR3 is TGTGCCAGCAGCTTATCCTTTGTAGAGACCCAGTACTTC. This translates into CASSLSFVETQYF.

The J gene is TRBJ1-3, the V gene TRBV10-2, with D possibly being TRBD1 (5 bases). Germline CDR1 WSHSY, CDR2 SAAADI. This CDR3 has 15 amino acids. V lost 6 bases, J lost 4 bases, and 16 bases lay in between. The CDR3 DNA is TGCGCCAGCAGAAGCCGGGGGACGGTGGGAAACACCATATATTTT. Amino acids: CASRSRGTVGNTIYF.

V is TRBV20-1 and J is TRBJ2-5; TRBD1 matches 7 bases. The CDR3 length is 12 residues. CDR1 and CDR2 from the germline V gene are DFQATT and SNEGSKA (reference sequence). V was pared by 4 bases and J by 3 bases, with 2 bases of the junction left unmatched. CDR3 loop: CSATDREETQYF. For the CDR3, the DNA is TGCAGTGCTACTGACAGGGAAGAGACCCAGTACTTC.

V usage is TRBV24-1 and J usage is TRBJ1-1; D gene unclear. Germline loops: CDR1 KGHDR, CDR2 SFDVKD. V lost 9 bases and J lost 1, with 11 bases in between. This CDR3 is built from 13 residues. In DNA form, the CDR3 reads TGTGCCACCCAACGACAACCGAACACTGAAGCTTTCTTT. Translated, it gives CATQRQPNTEAFF.

The J gene is TRBJ2-1, the V gene TRBV7-3; TRBD2 matches 12 bases. This CDR3 comprises 15 residues. Germline trimming cut 5 bases from V and 8 bases from J; bases unmatched to any gene: 7. Germline values: CDR1 SGHTA, CDR2 FQGTGA. CDR3 sequence: CASSRTSGGTHEQFF. CDR3 coding DNA: TGTGCCAGCAGCCGAACTAGCGGGGGGACACATGAGCAGTTCTTC.

The CDR3 sequence is CASSLPPGLALIAGGQETQYF. CDR3 sequence (DNA): TGTGCCAGCAGTCTACCCCCAGGACTAGCCCTGATAGCGGGAGGGCAAGAGACCCAGTACTTC. This chain links TRBV28 with TRBJ2-5, with 11 bases that match TRBD2. The CDR3 totals 21 residues. The V gene end was trimmed by 5 bases and the J gene end by 2 bases; junction bases not matched to a gene: 22. The germline CDR1 and CDR2 sequences are MDHEN and SYDVKM.

V gene TRBV27 combines with J gene TRBJ2-3; perhaps TRBD2 as D (6 bases). Trimming left V 6 bases short and J 2 bases short, with 18 bases between. This CDR3 has 16 residues. The germline CDR1 and CDR2 sequences are MNHEY and SMNVEV (reference sequence). The chain's CDR3 is CASSPSAGPYTDTQYF. DNA of the CDR3: TGTGCCAGCAGCCCTTCCGCGGGACCGTACACAGATACGCAGTATTTT.

The V and J genes are TRBV23-1 and TRBJ1-5, with a tentative D call TRBD1 (6 bases). Being an ORF, TRBV23-1 has a function that is uncertain. Trimming took 10 bases from V and 1 from J, leaving 20 bases between them. The CDR3 contains 16 residues. The CDR3 DNA reads TGCGCCACCTCCCCCACAGGGAATGGGAGCAATCAGCCCCAGCATTTT. It specifies CATSPTGNGSNQPQHF.

For the CDR3, the DNA is TGCAGTGCTGGGAGGGATACGCAGTATTTT. It specifies CSAGRDTQYF. The chain carries TRBV20-1 and TRBJ2-3; D is perhaps TRBD2 (6 bases). This CDR3 has 10 residues. CDR1 DFQATT and CDR2 SNEGSKA come from the germline V gene (reference sequence). Trimming cost V 5 bases and J 6 bases, with 6 bases left between them.

This chain uses TRBV7-9 with TRBJ2-5; D perhaps matches TRBD2 (6 bases). The CDR3 runs 15 residues. With 3 bases removed from V and 2 bases from J, the gap between germline ends came to 13 bases. Looked up from germline, CDR1 is SEHNR and CDR2 is FQNEAQ (reference sequence). CDR3 in DNA: TGTGCCAGCAGCTTGCGGGGTCCGTCACAAGAGACCCAGTACTTC. It encodes CASSLRGPSQETQYF.

The J gene is TRBJ1-5, the V gene TRBV19; D uncertain. The CDR3 contains 13 residues. Germline V gene data show CDR1 as LNHDA and CDR2 as SQIVND (reference sequence). V lost 8 bases, J lost 4 bases, and 12 bases lay in between. CDR3 sequence (DNA): TGTGCCAGTGAGGACGGTGAGAATCAGCCCCAGCATTTT. It encodes CASEDGENQPQHF.

V and J are TRBV29-1 and TRBJ2-5; D gene unclear. Trimming shortened V by 3 bases and J by 3 bases, and 5 bases separated the two germline ends. CDR3 length: 11 amino acids. Germline loops: CDR1 SQVTM, CDR2 ANQGSEA. Here the CDR3 reads CSVDDEETQYF. CDR3 coding DNA: TGCAGCGTTGACGACGAAGAGACCCAGTACTTC.

V is TRBV9 and J is TRBJ1-1; 9 positions agree with TRBD1. Per the germline V gene, CDR1 is SGDLS and CDR2 is YYNGEE. This CDR3 contains 18 residues. V gave up 3 bases and J gave up 0 bases; unmatched junction bases: 12. The CDR3 region has the DNA TGTGCCAGCAGCGCATCAAGGGGACAGGGAAGAATGAACACTGAAGCTTTCTTT. This sequence encodes CASSASRGQGRMNTEAFF.

This clone has only one observation. V usage is TRBV5-4 and J usage is TRBJ2-1, with TRBD1 identical over 8 bases. The junction had 5 bases not matched to a gene; V was cut back by 3 bases and J by 0 bases. CDR3 length: 16 amino acids. Looked up from germline, CDR1 is SGHNT and CDR2 is YYREEE (reference sequence). CDR3 sequence (DNA): TGTGCCAGCAGCTCGGCGGACAGGGCCTCCTACAATGAGCAGTTCTTC. Translating gives CASSSADRASYNEQFF.

The chain recombines TRBV6-5 with TRBJ2-3; a possible D gene is TRBD2 (6 bases). The CDR3 has 13 amino acids. V was pared by 6 bases and J by 7 bases, with 14 bases between. Germline values: CDR1 MNHEY, CDR2 SVGAGI. The CDR3 is CASRVPGGHTQYF. CDR3 DNA sequence: TGTGCCAGCAGGGTACCCGGGGGTCATACGCAGTATTTT.

The chain carries TRBV4-2 and TRBJ2-1; TRBD2 agrees at 9 bases. This CDR3 has 16 residues. With V trimmed by 0 bases and J by 8 bases, 8 bases remained unmatched. Germline V lookup: CDR1 LGHNA, CDR2 YNFKEQ. The CDR3 DNA is TGTGCCAGCAGCCAAGAGGGTGGCGGGGGGGCCGATGAGCAGTTCTTC. As protein: CASSQEGGGGADEQFF.